Below, 25 T cell receptor beta chains from the same sample are listed, as sequenced in a study of blood T cell repertoires in COVID-19. The method was immunoSEQ multiplex PCR; TCRdb's version includes in-frame clones alone and lacks a portion of them. The data show approximately 210,000 clones, 88% seen once. The sequenced sample was peripheral blood. Receptors were obtained from a man between 18 and 35 years old with active or convalescent COVID-19.

The chain employs TRBV4-3 and TRBJ2-7; D is unresolved. Germline values: CDR1 LGHNA, CDR2 YSLEER. V lost 1 base and J lost 1, with 11 bases in between. The CDR3 spans 15 residues. CDR3 DNA sequence: TGCGCCAGCAGCCAAGGCCTCGGAGAGTCCTACGAGCAGTACTTC. Residues: CASSQGLGESYEQYF.

This clone has ten or more counts. This chain uses TRBV6-5 with TRBJ1-5, with no clear D. The CDR3 loop spans 15 amino acids. The V and J ends lost 4 bases and 4 bases respectively, with 14 bases between them. CDR1 is MNHEY, CDR2 SVGAGI, per germline. CDR3 nucleotide sequence: TGTGCCAGCAGTTGGGGAATCGAGGGTAATCAGCCCCAGCATTTT. Protein sequence: CASSWGIEGNQPQHF.

J is TRBJ2-7 and V is TRBV9; TRBD2 agrees at 11 bases. CDR1 is SGDLS, CDR2 YYNGEE, per germline. The CDR3 contains 17 residues. The V segment lost 4 bases and the J segment 7 bases; nucleotides outside the gene matches: 16. In nucleotides, the CDR3 is TGTGCCAGCAGCCCTTCGGTCCGGCTAGCGGGAGGACGGGAGCAGTACTTC. Protein: CASSPSVRLAGGREQYF.

The chain uses TRBV27 and TRBJ1-2; D is possibly TRBD1 (5 bases). The CDR3 sequence is 13 residues long. CDR1 is MNHEY, CDR2 SMNVEV, per germline (reference sequence). V shed 4 bases and J shed 2 bases, with 8 bases lying between them. The CDR3 coding sequence is TGTGCCAGCAGTTATGCAGGGAACTATGGCTACACCTTC. This sequence encodes CASSYAGNYGYTF.

The chain joins TRBV7-9 to TRBJ2-1, with D hard to call. The CDR3 totals 12 residues. V lost 8 bases and J lost 4, with 9 bases in between. Germline loops: CDR1 SEHNR, CDR2 FQNEAQ (reference sequence). This CDR3 is CASHIEYNEQFF. DNA for the CDR3: TGTGCCAGCCATATCGAGTACAATGAGCAGTTCTTC.

This chain joins TRBV5-4 and TRBJ2-2, with 8 bases aligning to TRBD2. V was pared by 1 base and J by 3 bases, with 2 bases of the junction left unmatched. CDR1 and CDR2 from the germline V gene are SGHNT and YYREEE (reference sequence). The CDR3 has 15 residues. The CDR3 here is CASSLTSGYTGELFF. In DNA form, the CDR3 reads TGTGCCAGCAGCTTGACTAGCGGCTACACCGGGGAGCTGTTTTTT. Filled out from reference TRBV5-4 and TRBJ2-2, the complete variable domain reads ETGVTQSPTHLIKTRGQQVTLRCSSQSGHNTVSWYQQALGQGPQFIFQYYREEENGRGNFPPRFSGLQFPNYSSELNVNALELDDSALYLCASSLTSGYTGELFFGEGSRLTVL.

This rearrangement joins TRBV7-6 to TRBJ2-1; 13 bases line up with TRBD2. J gave up 8 bases and V 4 bases, and 8 bases lay outside the gene matches. The CDR3 runs to 16 residues. The germline V gene has CDR1 SGHVS and CDR2 FNYEAQ. This CDR3 is CASSSGLAGRGDEQFF. CDR3 sequence (DNA): TGTGCCAGCAGCTCGGGACTAGCGGGGAGGGGCGATGAGCAGTTCTTC.

This sequence joins TRBV3-1 (or the pseudogene TRBV3-2) and TRBJ2-3; 7 bases are a match to TRBD1. CDR3 length: 13 amino acids. CDR1 and CDR2 from the germline V gene are LGHDT and YNNKEL (reference sequence). V shed 6 bases and J 5 bases; nucleotides not matched to a gene: 5. The CDR3 DNA is TGTGCCAGCAGTCACAGGGGTCAAGATACGCAGTATTTT. This gives the protein CASSHRGQDTQYF.

The chain is built from TRBV18 and TRBJ1-5, with TRBD1 identical over 7 bases. CDR1 and CDR2 (germline): KGHSH, LQKENI. This CDR3 has 18 residues. The V segment lost 3 bases and the J segment 4 bases; nucleotides outside the gene matches: 15. The CDR3 bases are TGTGCCAGCTCACCTCCGATAGCGGACAGGCGGGAAAATCAGCCCCAGCATTTT. It specifies CASSPPIADRRENQPQHF. Full variable domain (rest looked up from reference TRBV18 and TRBJ1-5): NAGVMQNPRHLVRRRGQEARLRCSPMKGHSHVYWYRQLPEEGLKFMVYLQKENIIDESGMPKERFSAEFPKEGPSILRIQQVVRGDSAAYFCASSPPIADRRENQPQHFGDGTRLSIL.

CDR3: CASSARGSPNEKLFF. CDR3 DNA sequence: TGTGCCAGCAGCGCGAGGGGGAGCCCTAATGAAAAACTGTTTTTT. The chain joins TRBV9 to TRBJ1-4, with D perhaps matching TRBD1 (6 bases). The CDR3 is made up of 15 amino acids. In germline, CDR1 is SGDLS, CDR2 YYNGEE. Trimming took off 3 bases at V and 3 bases at J, with 12 bases between the two ends.

The V gene is TRBV9, the J gene TRBJ1-3, with 7 positions matching TRBD1. The CDR3 covers 18 residues. V shed 0 bases and J 4 bases; nucleotides not matched to a gene: 13. Germline V gene data show CDR1 as SGDLS and CDR2 as YYNGEE. As DNA, the CDR3 is TGTGCCAGCAGCGTAGATCCAGGGGGGACAAAGAACGGAAACACCATATATTTT. It translates to CASSVDPGGTKNGNTIYF. Combining the CDR3 with reference TRBV9 and TRBJ1-3 gives the whole variable domain DSGVTQTPKHLITATGQRVTLRCSPRSGDLSVYWYQQSLDQGLQFLIQYYNGEERAKGNILERFSAQQFPDLHSELNLSSLELGDSALYFCASSVDPGGTKNGNTIYFGEGSWLTVV.

CDR3 coding DNA: TGTGCCAGTAGTATTGGGACACTAGTCGCTTCACCCCTCCACTTT. This codes for CASSIGTLVASPLHF. The chain joins TRBV19 to TRBJ1-6, with D perhaps matching TRBD1 (6 bases). The V gene lost 3 bases and the J gene lost 9 bases, with 15 bases spanning the gap. CDR3 length equals 15 residues. CDR1 is LNHDA and CDR2 is SQIVND in the germline V gene (reference sequence).

This rearrangement joins TRBV30 to TRBJ2-7, with 8 bases that match TRBD1. Trimming cost V 3 bases and J 7 bases; bases outside gene matches: 17. The CDR3 runs to 16 residues. The V gene's germline CDR1 is GTSNPN and CDR2 SVGIG (reference sequence). CDR3 sequence (DNA): TGTGCCTGGAGCGACGCCAGGACAGGGACCCCGTTTGAGCAGTACTTC. This translates into CAWSDARTGTPFEQYF.

This sequence joins TRBV5-1 and TRBJ2-2; weak D call: TRBD2 (6 bases). Germline CDR1 and CDR2: SGHRS and YFSETQ. This CDR3 has 15 residues. V lost 0 bases and J lost 6, with 12 bases in between. The CDR3 DNA reads TGCGCCAGCAGCTTGGTCGGAGGGGTGTCCGGGGAGCTGTTTTTT. Translation gives CASSLVGGVSGELFF.

V gene TRBV14 combines with J gene TRBJ2-7; a weak D match, TRBD1 (5 bases). This CDR3 region has 13 residues. The V gene's germline CDR1 is SGHDN and CDR2 FVKESK. Trimming pared 2 bases from V and 6 bases from J, leaving 11 bases between. The CDR3 is CASSQQLRAEQYF. The CDR3, as DNA: TGTGCCAGCAGCCAACAACTCAGGGCCGAGCAGTACTTC.

The chain recombines TRBV11-2 with TRBJ2-2, with D uncertain. Germline CDR1 reads SGHAT; CDR2 reads FQNNGV. The CDR3 runs 15 residues. V shed 5 bases and J shed 0 bases, with 10 bases lying between them. The CDR3 protein is CASSRVFTNTGELFF. The CDR3 region has the DNA TGTGCCAGCAGCCGAGTGTTTACGAACACCGGGGAGCTGTTTTTT. The whole variable domain, filled in from reference TRBV11-2 and TRBJ2-2, reads EAGVAQSPRYKIIEKRQSVAFWCNPISGHATLYWYQQILGQGPKLLIQFQNNGVVDDSQLPKDRFSAERLKGVDSTLKIQPAKLEDSAVYLCASSRVFTNTGELFFGEGSRLTVL.

J is TRBJ1-4 and V is TRBV4-1, with a possible D match to TRBD1 (5 bases). CDR1 is MGHRA and CDR2 is YSYEKL in the germline V gene. This CDR3 region has 17 residues. V was clipped by 0 bases and J by 4 bases, with 15 bases between them. The CDR3 sequence: CASSQEGQGYYNEKLFF. The DNA for the CDR3 is TGCGCCAGCAGCCAAGAGGGGCAGGGCTATTATAATGAAAAACTGTTTTTT.

The gene calls are TRBV18 and TRBJ1-2; D is undetermined. Germline CDR1 is KGHSH and CDR2 is LQKENI. V shed 2 bases and J shed 2 bases, with 9 bases lying between them. This CDR3 has 14 residues. This CDR3 is CASSPDQANYGYTF. In DNA form, the CDR3 reads TGTGCCAGCTCACCAGACCAGGCCAACTATGGCTACACCTTC.

The chain carries TRBV19 and TRBJ1-1, with TRBD1 matching 10 bases. After removal of 3 bases from V and 5 bases from J, the junction contained 3 bases not matched to a gene. Germline CDR1 reads LNHDA; CDR2 reads SQIVND (reference sequence). CDR3 size: 14 residues. The CDR3 spells CASSMDRGDTEAFF. The DNA for the CDR3 is TGTGCCAGTAGTATGGACAGGGGGGATACTGAAGCTTTCTTT.

J is TRBJ1-5 and V is TRBV27; 9 bases are a match to TRBD1. The V segment lost 0 bases and the J segment 6 bases; nucleotides outside the gene matches: 12. The CDR3 is 18 amino acids. CDR1 MNHEY and CDR2 SMNVEV come from the germline V gene (reference sequence). Here the CDR3 DNA reads TGTGCCAGCAGTTTATCGGGGACAGGGACCGGGGGGACTCAGCCCCAGCATTTT. Its protein is CASSLSGTGTGGTQPQHF.

V is TRBV12-5 and J is TRBJ1-2; tentatively, D is TRBD1 (5 bases). The V end lost 1 base, the J end lost 3 bases, and 9 bases lay between the germline ends. Germline-derived CDR1 and CDR2 are LGHNT and FRNRAP. This CDR3 is built from 14 residues. CDR3 DNA: TGTGCTAGTGGTTTGGAAGGGGTGCACTATGGCTACACCTTC. Protein: CASGLEGVHYGYTF.

CDR3 DNA sequence: TGCGCCAGCAGCCAAGCTCATACAGGGCTCGGGCAGCCCCAGCATTTT. The encoded protein is CASSQAHTGLGQPQHF. The genes are TRBV4-1 and TRBJ1-5, with D maybe TRBD1 (6 bases). Per the germline V gene, CDR1 is MGHRA and CDR2 is YSYEKL. V was cut by 1 base and J by 7 bases, with 17 bases left in between. The CDR3 has 16 amino acids.

The CDR3 reads CASSNQGRAGEQYF. The CDR3 DNA sequence: TGTGCCAGTAGTAACCAGGGCAGAGCTGGAGAGCAGTACTTC. This chain joins TRBV19 and TRBJ2-7; D may be TRBD1 (5 bases). Germline CDR1 is LNHDA and CDR2 is SQIVND (reference sequence). This CDR3 region has 14 residues. The V end lost 4 bases, the J end lost 7 bases, and 17 bases lay between the germline ends.

This clone was detected many times. The chain has TRBV7-2 and TRBJ2-3; 8 bases map to TRBD2. The V gene's germline CDR1 is SGHTA and CDR2 FQGNSA. The V and J ends lost 6 bases and 0 bases, in that order; junction bases with no gene match: 5. The CDR3 extends over 15 amino acids. The CDR3 nucleotides are TGTGCCAGCAGGCAAGCGGGGGTTAGCACAGATACGCAGTATTTT. Translating gives CASRQAGVSTDTQYF.

The rearrangement links TRBV19 to TRBJ2-2; perhaps TRBD1 as D (6 bases). V lost 7 bases and J 4 bases, leaving 13 bases between the germline ends. CDR3 length: 14 residues. CDR1 is LNHDA, CDR2 SQIVND, per germline (reference sequence). CDR3 coding DNA: TGTGCCAGTATGGGTGACAGGTTCACCGGGGAGCTGTTTTTT. Amino acid sequence: CASMGDRFTGELFF.